The text below deals with one T cell receptor beta chain. Primers for the PCR totalled 60 Vbeta and 13 Jbeta. Libraries were prepared by immunoSEQ multiplex PCR; TCRdb keeps only in-frame clonotypes and omits some of them. The data hold 100,000 or so clones, with roughly 80% observed a single time. Trimming took 3 bases from V and 2 from J, leaving 16 bases between them. CDR1 and CDR2 from the germline V gene are GTSNPN and SVGIG (reference sequence). There are 16 residues in the CDR3. The entry originates in a study of cytomegalovirus exposure and HLA in healthy donors. This TCR was sampled from a man younger than 45 in good health and CMV-seropositive. V and J are TRBV30 and TRBJ1-4; D is perhaps TRBD1 (6 bases). The sequencing sample was made of PBMCs. The CDR3 coding sequence is TGTGCCTGGAGCCCGGGACACACAAGGACTAATGAAAAACTGTTTTTT. Its protein is CAWSPGHTRTNEKLFF.